These 29 T cell receptor beta chains came from one sample sequenced in a study of PD-L1 blockade in urothelial cancer. Profiling relied on immunoSEQ multiplex PCR, and the TCRdb table lists in-frame clones only, not all of them. The sample includes tens of thousands of clones, 85% to 90% of them seen just once. The starting material was PBMCs, obtained around atezolizumab (anti-PD-L1) treatment. Receptor source: a man between 45 and 60 years old with urothelial cancer.

V is TRBV19 and J is TRBJ2-1; the D is unclear. Trimming removed 7 bases from V and 7 bases from J, with 11 bases in between. The CDR3 spans 12 residues. Germline V CDR1 and CDR2: LNHDA, SQIVND (reference sequence). The CDR3 nucleotides read TGTGCCAGTACTACCCCATGGAATGAGCAGTTCTTC. Protein product: CASTTPWNEQFF.

This rearrangement joins TRBV7-9 to TRBJ1-6, with D uncertain. V was trimmed by 4 bases and J by 8 bases, leaving 18 bases between them. The CDR3 runs to 16 residues. Germline V gene data show CDR1 as SEHNR and CDR2 as FQNEAQ (reference sequence). In nucleotides, the CDR3 is TGTGCCAGCAGCTCTCCACAGTTTTTCGAAGATTCACCCCTCCACTTT. Its translation: CASSSPQFFEDSPLHF. Filled out from reference TRBV7-9 and TRBJ1-6, the complete variable domain reads DTGVSQNPRHKITKRGQNVTFRCDPISEHNRLYWYRQTLGQGPEFLTYFQNEAQLEKSRLLSDRFSAERPKGSFSTLEIQRTEQGDSAMYLCASSSPQFFEDSPLHFGNGTRLTVT.

The chain is built from TRBV15 and TRBJ2-7, with D perhaps matching TRBD2 (6 bases). The V end was cut by 5 bases, the J end by 1 base, with 9 bases between. The CDR3 consists of 13 residues. Germline V gene lookup returns CDR1 LNHNV and CDR2 YYDKDF (reference sequence). The CDR3 region is CATSGGKSYEQYF. DNA of the CDR3: TGTGCCACCAGCGGCGGGAAGTCCTACGAGCAGTACTTC.

Only one count was recorded for this clone. The chain joins TRBV29-1 to TRBJ1-2, with D perhaps matching TRBD1 (5 bases). This CDR3 spans 15 amino acids. V was clipped by 5 bases and J by 7 bases, with 23 bases between them. Germline lookup yields CDR1 SQVTM and CDR2 ANQGSEA. The CDR3 loop is CSVPTPSGGKSGYTF. The DNA of the CDR3 is TGCAGCGTTCCAACCCCGTCGGGGGGTAAATCTGGCTACACCTTC.

The gene calls are TRBV19 and TRBJ1-2, with a tentative D call TRBD1 (5 bases). The CDR3 is made up of 12 amino acids. With 4 bases removed from V and 6 bases from J, the gap between germline ends came to 9 bases. Germline CDR1 reads LNHDA; CDR2 reads SQIVND (reference sequence). CDR3: CASSTGMDGYTF. The CDR3 DNA is TGTGCCAGTAGTACAGGGATGGATGGCTACACCTTC.

V usage is TRBV10-1 and J usage is TRBJ2-1, with D tentatively TRBD2 (6 bases). Germline V gives CDR1 WNHNN, CDR2 SYGVQD (reference sequence). The CDR3 is 14 amino acids. V was clipped by 0 bases and J by 7 bases, with 10 bases between them. The DNA of the CDR3 is TGCGCCAGCAGTGAGTCGTTTGGGAGGAATGAGCAGTTCTTC. It is translated as CASSESFGRNEQFF.

This chain connects TRBV6-5 to TRBJ1-2, with D uncertain. The germline V and J ends were trimmed by 4 bases and 2 bases, with 14 bases remaining between them. This CDR3 contains 15 residues. CDR1 MNHEY and CDR2 SVGAGI come from the germline V gene. The CDR3 region has the DNA TGTGCCAGCAGTTCGTACCAAGCCCCCAACTATGGCTACACCTTC. Encoded protein: CASSSYQAPNYGYTF.

This clone has a single count. The V call is TRBV6-6, the J call TRBJ2-7; D call uncertain. V lost 8 bases and J 0 bases, leaving 11 bases between the germline ends. The V gene's germline CDR1 is MNHNY and CDR2 SVGAGI (reference sequence). The CDR3 consists of 13 residues. The CDR3 DNA follows: TGTGCCAGCGTACAAGTCAGCTCCTACGAGCAGTACTTC. Translated: CASVQVSSYEQYF.

The chain has TRBV2 and TRBJ2-7, with D possibly being TRBD1 (6 bases). The CDR3 runs 16 residues. V was pared by 7 bases and J by 0 bases, with 19 bases between. The germline V gene has CDR1 SNHLY and CDR2 FYNNEI. CDR3: CASILTLPGHSYEQYF. CDR3 coding DNA: TGTGCCAGCATTTTGACCCTTCCGGGACACTCCTACGAGCAGTACTTC.

This chain connects TRBV10-3 to TRBJ1-1; TRBD1 aligns across 9 bases. Germline CDR1 is ENHRY and CDR2 is SYGVKD. The CDR3 is 13 residues long. V trimming: 10 bases; J trimming: 2 bases; junction bases outside the gene matches: 5. The CDR3 coding sequence is TGTGCCACCCTACAGGGGGCAAACACTGAAGCTTTCTTT. Its translation is CATLQGANTEAFF.

The J gene is TRBJ1-2, the V gene TRBV6-5; TRBD1 agrees at 10 bases. CDR3 length equals 15 residues. Trimming cost V 2 bases and J 4 bases; bases outside gene matches: 4. Germline loops: CDR1 MNHEY, CDR2 SVGAGI. The CDR3 is CASSYRQGASYGYTF. The CDR3 DNA reads as TGTGCCAGCAGTTACAGACAGGGGGCAAGCTATGGCTACACCTTC.

With regard to this clone: Other DNA sequences in this sample translate to the same CDR3. The rearrangement links TRBV5-6 to TRBJ2-7; D is unresolved. Germline CDR1 is SGHDT and CDR2 is YYEEEE. This CDR3 has 11 residues. V lost 3 bases to trimming and J lost 1 base, with 2 bases between them. As DNA, the CDR3 is TGTGCCAGCAGCTCTTCCTACGAGCAGTACTTC. It encodes CASSSSYEQYF.

This clone was detected only once. The rearrangement uses TRBV19 and TRBJ2-3, with TRBD1 matching 7 bases. V was clipped by 6 bases and J by 4 bases; unmatched bases: 10. CDR3 size: 15 residues. Germline lookup yields CDR1 LNHDA and CDR2 SQIVND (reference sequence). CDR3 amino acids: CASSTGDRGADTQYF. CDR3 in DNA: TGTGCCAGTAGCACAGGGGATCGAGGGGCAGATACGCAGTATTTT.

The V and J genes are TRBV9 and TRBJ2-3; the match to TRBD2 covers 7 bases. V gave up 0 bases and J gave up 2 bases; unmatched junction bases: 9. The CDR3 totals 17 residues. Germline values: CDR1 SGDLS, CDR2 YYNGEE. The CDR3 loop reads CASSVGSGASSTDTQYF. As DNA, the CDR3 is TGTGCCAGCAGCGTAGGGAGCGGGGCCTCATCCACAGATACGCAGTATTTT.

The chain links TRBV12-5 to TRBJ2-5; 11 bases are shared with TRBD2. From germline, CDR1 is LGHNT and CDR2 FRNRAP. The V gene end was trimmed by 2 bases and the J gene end by 1 base; junction bases not matched to a gene: 6. CDR3 size: 17 residues. CDR3: CASGLYTGTSGQETQYF. For the CDR3, the DNA is TGTGCTAGTGGTTTGTATACCGGGACTAGCGGCCAAGAGACCCAGTACTTC.

Only one count was recorded for this clone. The chain joins TRBV7-3 to TRBJ1-2, with TRBD1 matching over 8 bases. CDR3 length equals 17 residues. CDR1 is SGHTA and CDR2 is FQGTGA in the germline V gene. The trim removed 3 bases at V and 7 bases at J, leaving 16 bases unmatched. CDR3 sequence reads: CASSLYGPGTGSGGYTF. The CDR3 DNA follows: TGTGCCAGCAGCTTGTATGGGCCCGGGACAGGTTCAGGTGGCTACACCTTC.

The V and J genes are TRBV27 and TRBJ2-3; TRBD2 matches 15 bases. The ends lost 6 bases at V and 7 bases at J; junction bases unmatched: 14. CDR1 MNHEY and CDR2 SMNVEV come from the germline V gene (reference sequence). There are 18 residues in the CDR3. The CDR3 is CASRERTGTSGGSNTQYF. Written as DNA, the CDR3 is TGTGCCAGCAGGGAACGAACCGGGACTAGCGGGGGGTCAAATACGCAGTATTTT.

DNA for the CDR3: TGTGCCAGCAGCGTAGGATTCAGGGCGTTGGACGAGCAGTACTTC. Residues: CASSVGFRALDEQYF. The V gene is TRBV9, the J gene TRBJ2-7, with D possibly matching TRBD1 (5 bases). CDR1 is SGDLS, CDR2 YYNGEE, per germline. The CDR3 loop spans 15 amino acids. Trimming shortened V by 0 bases and J by 5 bases, and 15 bases separated the two germline ends.

V and J are TRBV27 and TRBJ1-1; D perhaps matches TRBD1 (6 bases). The CDR3 spans 14 residues. V dropped 7 bases and J dropped 4 bases, with 16 bases sitting between them. Germline CDR1 reads MNHEY; CDR2 reads SMNVEV (reference sequence). CDR3 nucleotide sequence: TGTGCCAGCATTTCCCTGGGGGGGCCCACTGAAGCTTTCTTT. Protein: CASISLGGPTEAFF.

The gene calls are TRBV28 and TRBJ1-2; 7 bases are a match to TRBD1. Germline assignment: CDR1 MDHEN and CDR2 SYDVKM. The V segment lost 4 bases and the J segment 6 bases; nucleotides outside the gene matches: 11. The CDR3 consists of 15 residues. CDR3 protein: CASSSTGVSRDGYTF. In nucleotides, the CDR3 is TGTGCCAGCAGTTCTACAGGGGTCTCTCGGGATGGCTACACCTTC.

The table lists this clone with a count of one. The chain joins TRBV9 to TRBJ2-7; TRBD2 matches 8 bases. There are 13 residues in the CDR3. The J segment lost 6 bases and the V segment lost 3 bases, leaving 5 bases of the junction unmatched. From germline, CDR1 is SGDLS and CDR2 YYNGEE. CDR3 sequence: CASSASGLGEQYF. The CDR3 DNA reads as TGTGCCAGCAGCGCTAGCGGGCTGGGCGAGCAGTACTTC. Supplemented by reference TRBV9 and TRBJ2-7, the full variable domain reads DSGVTQTPKHLITATGQRVTLRCSPRSGDLSVYWYQQSLDQGLQFLIQYYNGEERAKGNILERFSAQQFPDLHSELNLSSLELGDSALYFCASSASGLGEQYFGPGTRLTVT.

CDR3 DNA: TGTGCCAGCAGCTTAGCTAGCCTAGGACAGAACTATGGCTACACCTTC. Its translation: CASSLASLGQNYGYTF. The chain has TRBV7-9 and TRBJ1-2, with a possible D match to TRBD1 (6 bases). The CDR3 has 16 residues. Trimming removed 0 bases at V and 2 bases at J, with 13 bases between. Looked up from germline, CDR1 is SEHNR and CDR2 is FQNEAQ (reference sequence). The full variable domain, completed using reference TRBV7-9 and TRBJ1-2, is DTGVSQNPRHKITKRGQNVTFRCDPISEHNRLYWYRQTLGQGPEFLTYFQNEAQLEKSRLLSDRFSAERPKGSFSTLEIQRTEQGDSAMYLCASSLASLGQNYGYTFGSGTRLTVV.

This rearrangement joins TRBV30 to TRBJ2-5; D perhaps matches TRBD1 (5 bases). The length of the CDR3 is 15 residues. V was pared by 5 bases and J by 1 base, with 17 bases between. Germline V gives CDR1 GTSNPN, CDR2 SVGIG (reference sequence). CDR3 in DNA: TGTGCCTGGGACAGCCAGGTGGGGATCCAAGAGACCCAGTACTTC. Translation gives CAWDSQVGIQETQYF.

The chain couples TRBV30 to TRBJ1-3; D perhaps matches TRBD1 (5 bases). The CDR3 is 14 amino acids. Germline V gene data show CDR1 as GTSNPN and CDR2 as SVGIG (reference sequence). Trimming removed 2 bases from V and 2 bases from J, with 10 bases in between. In DNA, the CDR3 is TGTGCCTGGAGTATGGGGGGGGCTGGAAACACCATATATTTT. Its protein is CAWSMGGAGNTIYF.

This clone rates as medium-sized. The chain links TRBV7-2 to TRBJ1-5, with D unresolved. This CDR3 has 14 amino acids. Germline V gene sequence: CDR1 SGHTA, CDR2 FQGNSA. The V end lost 5 bases, the J end lost 4 bases, and 12 bases lay between the germline ends. CDR3 region: CASSLANPNQPQHF. As DNA, the CDR3 is TGTGCCAGCAGCCTGGCCAATCCTAATCAGCCCCAGCATTTT. Full variable domain (rest looked up from reference TRBV7-2 and TRBJ1-5): GAGVSQSPSNKVTEKGKDVELRCDPISGHTALYWYRQSLGQGLEFLIYFQGNSAPDKSGLPSDRFSAERTGGSVSTLTIQRTQQEDSAVYLCASSLANPNQPQHFGDGTRLSIL.

This clone was seen once. This CDR3 is CASSYGQGVGETQYF. The DNA for the CDR3 is TGTGCCAGCAGTTACGGACAGGGGGTTGGAGAGACCCAGTACTTC. The V and J genes are TRBV6-6 and TRBJ2-5; 10 nucleotides agree with TRBD1. The junction had 4 bases not matched to a gene; V was cut back by 2 bases and J by 4 bases. Germline V gives CDR1 MNHNY, CDR2 SVGAGI (reference sequence). CDR3 length: 15 amino acids.

This sequence joins TRBV5-4 and TRBJ2-3, with 9 bases aligning to TRBD2. V lost 0 bases to trimming and J lost 5 bases; unmatched junction nucleotides: 7. Germline values: CDR1 SGHNT, CDR2 YYREEE (reference sequence). This CDR3 contains 16 residues. The CDR3 nucleotides read TGTGCCAGCAGCTTGGACGCGGGAGGGCGGGAAGATACGCAGTATTTT. Protein product: CASSLDAGGREDTQYF.

This chain joins TRBV9 and TRBJ2-5; TRBD1 is a possible D gene (5 bases). The CDR3 spans 15 residues. The germline V gene has CDR1 SGDLS and CDR2 YYNGEE. The V end lost 6 bases, the J end lost 3 bases, and 18 bases lay between the germline ends. In DNA form, the CDR3 reads TGTGCCAGCACCGCGTCCCTGGGCAGGGAAGAGACCCAGTACTTC. Translation: CASTASLGREETQYF.

This chain joins TRBV19 and TRBJ2-1, with 7 bases aligning to TRBD2. Germline V lookup: CDR1 LNHDA, CDR2 SQIVND (reference sequence). Trimming took 4 bases from V and 5 from J; bases not matched to a gene: 8. The CDR3 totals 15 residues. In DNA form, the CDR3 reads TGTGCCAGTAGTACGAGGGAGGGCAGGAACAATGAGCAGTTCTTC. It translates to CASSTREGRNNEQFF.